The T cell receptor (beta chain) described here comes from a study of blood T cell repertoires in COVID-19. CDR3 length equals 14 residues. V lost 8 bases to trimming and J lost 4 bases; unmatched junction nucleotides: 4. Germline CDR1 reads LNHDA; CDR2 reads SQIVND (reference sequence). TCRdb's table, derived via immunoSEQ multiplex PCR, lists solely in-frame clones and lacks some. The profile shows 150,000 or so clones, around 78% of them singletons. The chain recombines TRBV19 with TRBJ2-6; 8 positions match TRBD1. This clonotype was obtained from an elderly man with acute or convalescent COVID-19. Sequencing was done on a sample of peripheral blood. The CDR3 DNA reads TGTGCCAGTTCGGACAGGGAAGGGGCCAACGTCCTGACTTTC. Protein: CASSDREGANVLTF.